A single sample is the source of the 15 T cell receptor beta chains below, sequenced in a study of CD8 T cells in ankylosing spondylitis. TCRdb re-derived calls from the 5' RACE reads in MiXCR, one entry per CDR3 protein. The table records 150,000 or so distinct CDR3 sequences, about 9.9% of them present only once. What was sequenced was blood, either unsorted or a sorted T cell fraction (not recorded which). All receptors derive from a male donor with ankylosing spondylitis or in good health (not recorded which).

This clonotype was counted many times. The chain couples TRBV9 to TRBJ2-3; D is possibly TRBD2 (6 bases). The CDR3 runs 13 residues. The V end lost 3 bases, the J end lost 10 bases, and 15 bases lay between the germline ends. CDR1 is SGDLS and CDR2 is YYNGEE in the germline V gene. CDR3 residues: CASSAFVGGAQYF. In DNA form, the CDR3 reads TGTGCCAGCAGCGCCTTCGTCGGGGGTGCGCAGTATTTT.

This clonotype was counted many times. The chain couples TRBV19 to TRBJ1-2, with D possibly matching TRBD1 (6 bases). V lost 5 bases, J lost 5 bases, and 18 bases lay in between. Germline CDR1 and CDR2: LNHDA and SQIVND (reference sequence). The CDR3 runs to 15 residues. The CDR3 DNA reads TGTGCCAGTAGTGCGCAAACAGGGAATGGGTATGGCTACACCTTC. It specifies CASSAQTGNGYGYTF.

This clonotype was seen at least ten times. V and J are TRBV12-3 or TRBV12-4 and TRBJ2-7, with TRBD2 as a possible D gene (5 bases). The CDR3 is made up of 14 amino acids. Trimming removed 6 bases at V and 6 bases at J, with 18 bases between. CDR3 sequence reads: CASRLADITGEQYF. CDR3 sequence (DNA): TGTGCCAGCAGGCTAGCCGATATTACGGGCGAGCAGTACTTC.

The sample holds many counts of this clonotype. This chain joins TRBV20-1 and TRBJ2-1; 11 nucleotides line up with TRBD2. The germline V gene has CDR1 DFQATT and CDR2 SNEGSKA (reference sequence). Trimming removed 3 bases from V and 9 bases from J; junction bases left unmatched: 7. The CDR3 runs to 14 residues. CDR3 in amino acids: CSASSGRAGGEQFF. CDR3 bases: TGCAGTGCTAGTAGCGGGAGGGCCGGGGGTGAGCAGTTCTTC.

The chain has TRBV3-1 and TRBJ2-1; 9 nucleotides line up with TRBD2. CDR1 is LGHDT and CDR2 is YNNKEL in the germline V gene (reference sequence). J was trimmed by 7 bases and V by 0 bases; bases with no gene match: 4. The CDR3 consists of 15 residues. Here the CDR3 DNA reads TGTGCCAGCAGCCAAGACGGGACTAGCAGGAATGAGCAGTTCTTC. Its translation: CASSQDGTSRNEQFF.

This clonotype was seen a few times. The chain is built from TRBV30 and TRBJ1-2; weak D call: TRBD1 (5 bases). CDR3 length: 12 amino acids. V lost 4 bases and J 10 bases, leaving 16 bases between the germline ends. CDR1 GTSNPN and CDR2 SVGIG come from the germline V gene (reference sequence). The CDR3 region has the DNA TGTGCCTGGACGCCTGGGACCCGGGACTACACCTTC. Amino acids: CAWTPGTRDYTF.

This clonotype turned up a few times. The rearrangement joins TRBV5-1 to TRBJ2-7; the match to TRBD2 covers 8 bases. Germline assignment: CDR1 SGHRS and CDR2 YFSETQ. After removal of 4 bases from V and 1 base from J, the junction contained 7 bases not matched to a gene. The CDR3 sequence is 15 residues long. The CDR3: CASSVETSVSYEQYF. The DNA for the CDR3 is TGCGCCAGCAGCGTGGAGACTAGCGTATCCTACGAGCAGTACTTC.

Many counts were recorded for this clonotype. The V call is TRBV18, the J call TRBJ2-7; 7 nucleotides line up with TRBD2. Germline V CDR1 and CDR2: KGHSH, LQKENI. CDR3 size: 16 residues. After removal of 4 bases from V and 5 bases from J, the junction contained 14 bases not matched to a gene. CDR3 bases: TGTGCCAGCTCACTTAACGGGGTCACTAGCGACAACGAGCAGTACTTC. Translating it yields CASSLNGVTSDNEQYF.

This clonotype was counted many times. The DNA of the CDR3 is TGTGCCAGCAGCTTAAGGGGTGGAAAAGGTCAGCCCCAGCATTTT. The encoded protein is CASSLRGGKGQPQHF. The genes are TRBV11-2 and TRBJ1-5, with a weak D call TRBD1 (5 bases). Germline V CDR1 and CDR2: SGHAT, FQNNGV. Trimming took off 2 bases at V and 6 bases at J, with 14 bases between the two ends. This CDR3 has 15 residues.

This clonotype was counted ten times or more. The chain couples TRBV24-1 to TRBJ2-2; the D call may be TRBD1 or TRBD2 (6 bases each). This CDR3 comprises 14 residues. Trimming removed 7 bases at V and 3 bases at J, with 11 bases between. Germline V gives CDR1 KGHDR, CDR2 SFDVKD. The CDR3 protein is CATRPRGDTGELFF. CDR3 DNA sequence: TGTGCCACCAGGCCAAGGGGGGACACCGGGGAGCTGTTTTTT.

The gene calls are TRBV6-2 or TRBV6-3 and TRBJ1-1; D remains ambiguous. The germline CDR1 and CDR2 sequences are MNHEY and SVGEGT. This CDR3 is built from 14 residues. V was clipped by 7 bases and J by 0 bases, with 12 bases between them. This CDR3 is CASKEGGLNTEAFF. CDR3 coding DNA: TGTGCCAGCAAGGAAGGTGGCCTGAACACTGAAGCTTTCTTT.

The CDR3 DNA follows: TGCGCCAGCAGCTCGACCGGTAACAGGGGTACTAACTATGGCTACACCTTC. Residues: CASSSTGNRGTNYGYTF. The chain combines TRBV5-1 with TRBJ1-2; 7 bases are shared with TRBD1. The CDR3 consists of 17 residues. Germline V CDR1 and CDR2: SGHRS, YFSETQ. The J segment lost 0 bases and the V segment lost 3 bases, leaving 11 bases of the junction unmatched.

The chain joins TRBV20-1 to TRBJ2-2, with 10 bases aligning to TRBD1. Losses at the gene ends were 5 bases for V and 7 bases for J; bases not matched to a gene: 13. The CDR3 spans 16 residues. Germline CDR1 is DFQATT and CDR2 is SNEGSKA (reference sequence). The CDR3 DNA sequence: TGCAGTGCTCCCCCGACAGGGGGCTTTTTCGGCGGGGAGCTGTTTTTT. It is translated as CSAPPTGGFFGGELFF.

The sample holds many counts of this clonotype. The chain employs TRBV12-3 or TRBV12-4 and TRBJ2-2; D is uncertain. The CDR3 runs to 14 residues. Trimming removed 5 bases at V and 5 bases at J, with 12 bases between. CDR3 nucleotide sequence: TGTGCCAGCAGTCCTGGAACTCGAACCGGGGAGCTGTTTTTT. It yields the protein CASSPGTRTGELFF.

Many counts were recorded for this clonotype. This chain links TRBV20-1 with TRBJ2-1; TRBD1 matches at 7 bases. Trimming removed 0 bases from V and 4 bases from J; junction bases left unmatched: 3. This CDR3 comprises 14 residues. The germline V gene has CDR1 DFQATT and CDR2 SNEGSKA (reference sequence). The DNA of the CDR3 is TGCAGTGCTAGAGATCCAGGGGGATACAATGAGCAGTTCTTC. This gives the protein CSARDPGGYNEQFF.